These 5 T cell receptor beta chains were sequenced from one sample in a study of T cell clusters in autoimmune cytopenias. TRB amplification used roughly 250 ng of peripheral blood genomic DNA. Multiplex touch-down PCR amplified TRB using TRB-A and TRB-B pools in one tube. TCRdb reanalyzed the multiplex PCR reads and collapses them to one entry per CDR3 protein, without DNA. The table for this sample gives approximately 16,000 distinct CDR3 sequences. Material: peripheral blood. All receptors derive from a human donor with an autoimmune cytopenia or autoimmune hepatitis (not recorded which).

CDR3 region: CSAGQGTTEAFF. The rearrangement joins TRBV29-1 to TRBJ1-1; the D gene TCRdb calls, TRBD1, cannot be checked with no DNA. Germline loops: CDR1 SQVTM, CDR2 ANQGSEA. The CDR3 runs to 12 residues.

This clonotype is deemed medium-sized by its frequency. J is TRBJ2-2 and V is TRBV5-5; TCRdb designates TRBD1, a call that cannot be tested without DNA. Germline assignment: CDR1 SGHKS and CDR2 YYEKEE (reference sequence). The CDR3 is made up of 14 amino acids. The chain's CDR3 is CASSGGQVTGELFF.

Frequency places this clonotype as medium-sized. V is TRBV29-1 and J is TRBJ2-1; TCRdb proposes TRBD2, but this gene call is untestable without DNA. Germline CDR1 SQVTM, CDR2 ANQGSEA. The CDR3 has 12 residues. The CDR3 region is CSVAAGGSRKFF.

The chain combines TRBV12-3 or TRBV12-4 with TRBJ1-2. The CDR3 is 16 amino acids. The CDR3 spells CASSSHPIEANYGYTF.

The V and J genes are TRBV6-4 and TRBJ2-1. Germline V gene lookup returns CDR1 MRHNA and CDR2 SNTAGT. The CDR3 consists of 13 residues. The CDR3 region is CASSASSYNEQFF.